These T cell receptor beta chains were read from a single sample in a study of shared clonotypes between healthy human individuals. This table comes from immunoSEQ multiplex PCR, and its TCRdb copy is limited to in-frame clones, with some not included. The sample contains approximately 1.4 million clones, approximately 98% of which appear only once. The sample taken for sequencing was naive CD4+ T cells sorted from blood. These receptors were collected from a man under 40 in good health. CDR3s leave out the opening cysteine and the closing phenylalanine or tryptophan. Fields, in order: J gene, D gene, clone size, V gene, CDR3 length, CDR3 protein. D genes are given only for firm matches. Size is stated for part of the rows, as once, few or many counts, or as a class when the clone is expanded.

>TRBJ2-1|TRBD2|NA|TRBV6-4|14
ASSDQASGSLNEQF
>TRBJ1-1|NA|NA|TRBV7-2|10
ASSFWVTEAF
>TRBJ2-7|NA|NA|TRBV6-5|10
ASSRGTYEQY
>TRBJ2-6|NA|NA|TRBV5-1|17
ASSLGVSSRNSGANVLT
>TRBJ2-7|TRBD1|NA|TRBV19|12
ASSLGQGAYEQY
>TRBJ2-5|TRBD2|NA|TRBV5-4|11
AYGLAGVETQY
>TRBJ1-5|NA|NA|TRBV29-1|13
SVNMGAGGNQPQH
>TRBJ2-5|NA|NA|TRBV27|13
ASSLRVGERETQY
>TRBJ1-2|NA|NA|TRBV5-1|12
ASSFYTERDGYT
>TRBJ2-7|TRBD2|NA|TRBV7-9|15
ASSPPEGSGTLYEQY
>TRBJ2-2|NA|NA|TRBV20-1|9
SAPQYRELF
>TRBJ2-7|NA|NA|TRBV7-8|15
ASSLPPPGSLRYEQY
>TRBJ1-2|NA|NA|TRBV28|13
ASNPETGNIYGYT
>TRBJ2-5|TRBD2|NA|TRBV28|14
ASSPVGAGALETQY
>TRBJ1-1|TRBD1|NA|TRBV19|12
ASRPGQGREFAF
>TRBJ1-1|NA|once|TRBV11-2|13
ASSSVLGVGTEAF
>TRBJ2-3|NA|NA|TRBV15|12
ATSRGQSGYTQY
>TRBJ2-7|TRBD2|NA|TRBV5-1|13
ASSYGWGLVNEQY
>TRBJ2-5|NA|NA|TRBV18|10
ASSPGIETQY
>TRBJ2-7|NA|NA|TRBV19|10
ASSIESGEQY
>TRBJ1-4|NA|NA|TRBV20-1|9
SASANEKLF
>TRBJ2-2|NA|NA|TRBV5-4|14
ASSLPGRANTGELF